Listed below are T cell receptor beta chains from one sample, sequenced in a study of blood T cell repertoires in COVID-19. The method was immunoSEQ multiplex PCR; TCRdb's version includes in-frame clones alone and lacks a portion of them. The table has over 200,000 clones, under 90% seen once. Sequenced sample: PBMCs or T cells enriched from blood (not recorded which). These receptors all come from a man aged 55-75 years who had recovered from COVID-19. CDR3s include the opening cysteine and the closing phenylalanine or tryptophan. The D gene is left open where the match is weak. Size tells how often a clone was seen (once, few, many) or the class of an expanded clone, and some rows leave it out.

abundance: NA
d_gene: NA
v_gene: TRBV7-3
j_gene: TRBJ2-1
CDR3aa: CASSLSRDYNEQFF
CDR3nt: TGTGCCAGCAGCTTAAGTCGGGACTACAATGAGCAGTTCTTC

abundance: NA
d_gene: NA
v_gene: TRBV6-2/TRBV6-3
j_gene: TRBJ2-5
CDR3aa: CASSQNTGETQYF
CDR3nt: TGTGCCAGCAGTCAAAACACGGGGGAGACCCAGTACTTC

abundance: NA
d_gene: NA
v_gene: TRBV5-1
j_gene: TRBJ1-1
CDR3aa: CASSPQVGQNTEAFF
CDR3nt: TGCGCCAGCAGCCCTCAAGTTGGGCAGAACACTGAAGCTTTCTTT

abundance: NA
d_gene: NA
v_gene: TRBV11-2
j_gene: TRBJ2-7
CDR3aa: CASSLLAPLIYEQYF
CDR3nt: TGTGCCAGCAGCTTATTGGCCCCCCTCATCTACGAGCAGTACTTC

abundance: NA
d_gene: NA
v_gene: TRBV6-5
j_gene: TRBJ2-1
CDR3aa: CASRAAGANNEQFF
CDR3nt: TGTGCCAGCAGGGCCGCGGGGGCGAACAATGAGCAGTTCTTC

abundance: NA
d_gene: NA
v_gene: TRBV11-2
j_gene: TRBJ1-4
CDR3aa: CASSADWATNEKLFF
CDR3nt: TGTGCCAGCAGCGCGGACTGGGCAACTAATGAAAAACTGTTTTTT

abundance: once
d_gene: NA
v_gene: TRBV7-6
j_gene: TRBJ2-2
CDR3aa: CASSLRLEAGELFF
CDR3nt: TGTGCCAGCAGCTTGCGACTAGAGGCCGGGGAGCTGTTTTTT

abundance: NA
d_gene: TRBD1
v_gene: TRBV28
j_gene: TRBJ1-1
CDR3aa: CASRQGAYSEAFF
CDR3nt: TGTGCCAGCCGTCAGGGGGCTTACTCTGAAGCTTTCTTT

abundance: few
d_gene: NA
v_gene: TRBV11-2
j_gene: TRBJ2-2
CDR3aa: CASSLAGTGNTGELFF
CDR3nt: TGTGCCAGCAGCTTGGCGGGGACCGGGAACACCGGGGAGCTGTTTTTT

abundance: NA
d_gene: TRBD2
v_gene: TRBV10-3
j_gene: TRBJ2-3
CDR3aa: CAISVRGGQGDTQYF
CDR3nt: TGTGCCATCAGCGTGCGGGGGGGCCAAGGAGATACGCAGTATTTT

abundance: NA
d_gene: NA
v_gene: TRBV19
j_gene: TRBJ1-3
CDR3aa: CASRTGTSGNTIYF
CDR3nt: TGTGCCAGTAGAACAGGGACCTCTGGAAACACCATATATTTT

abundance: NA
d_gene: TRBD1
v_gene: TRBV5-5
j_gene: TRBJ1-2
CDR3aa: CASSWGDRESNYGYTF
CDR3nt: TGTGCCAGCAGCTGGGGGGACAGGGAGTCTAACTATGGCTACACCTTC

abundance: NA
d_gene: NA
v_gene: TRBV9
j_gene: TRBJ2-3
CDR3aa: CASSPHQGGGSDTQYF
CDR3nt: TGTGCCAGCAGCCCCCACCAGGGAGGGGGGTCAGATACGCAGTATTTT

abundance: NA
d_gene: NA
v_gene: TRBV30
j_gene: TRBJ1-5
CDR3aa: CAWSGSNQPQHF
CDR3nt: TGTGCCTGGTCGGGAAGCAATCAGCCCCAGCATTTT

abundance: NA
d_gene: NA
v_gene: TRBV5-4
j_gene: TRBJ2-7
CDR3aa: CASSFAARQYEQYF
CDR3nt: TGTGCCAGCAGCTTCGCCGCAAGACAGTACGAGCAGTACTTC

abundance: NA
d_gene: TRBD1
v_gene: TRBV7-2
j_gene: TRBJ2-2
CDR3aa: CASSLTTGGTGELFF
CDR3nt: TGTGCCAGCAGCTTAACAACAGGGGGCACCGGGGAGCTGTTTTTT

abundance: NA
d_gene: TRBD1
v_gene: TRBV5-1
j_gene: TRBJ2-1
CDR3aa: CASSLNRGNEQFF
CDR3nt: TGCGCCAGCAGCTTAAACAGGGGAAATGAGCAGTTCTTC

abundance: NA
d_gene: TRBD1
v_gene: TRBV7-2
j_gene: TRBJ1-4
CDR3aa: CASANRGGGEKLFF
CDR3nt: TGTGCCAGCGCAAACAGGGGGGGAGGTGAAAAACTGTTTTTT

abundance: NA
d_gene: NA
v_gene: TRBV2
j_gene: TRBJ2-3
CDR3aa: CASRLTTSTDTQYF
CDR3nt: TGTGCCAGCAGATTGACAACTAGCACAGATACGCAGTATTTT

abundance: once
d_gene: NA
v_gene: TRBV3-1/TRBV3-2
j_gene: TRBJ2-7
CDR3aa: CASSQGHYEQYF
CDR3nt: TGTGCCAGCAGCCAAGGACATTACGAGCAGTACTTC

abundance: NA
d_gene: NA
v_gene: TRBV12-3/TRBV12-4
j_gene: TRBJ2-5
CDR3aa: CASSNQWETQYF
CDR3nt: TGTGCCAGCAGTAACCAGTGGGAGACCCAGTACTTC

abundance: once
d_gene: TRBD1
v_gene: TRBV6-2/TRBV6-3
j_gene: TRBJ2-6
CDR3aa: CASSYPTGAGANVLTF
CDR3nt: TGTGCCAGCAGTTACCCGACAGGGGCTGGGGCCAACGTCCTGACTTTC

abundance: NA
d_gene: TRBD2
v_gene: TRBV19
j_gene: TRBJ2-5
CDR3aa: CASSARGGAIQETQYF
CDR3nt: TGTGCCAGTAGTGCCCGCGGGGGGGCCATTCAAGAGACCCAGTACTTC

abundance: few
d_gene: TRBD1
v_gene: TRBV15
j_gene: TRBJ1-1
CDR3aa: CATSRTGEGEAFF
CDR3nt: TGTGCCACCAGCAGGACAGGGGAAGGTGAAGCTTTCTTT

abundance: NA
d_gene: NA
v_gene: TRBV18
j_gene: TRBJ1-1
CDR3aa: CASSQGMNTEAFF
CDR3nt: TGTGCCAGCTCCCAGGGGATGAACACTGAAGCTTTCTTT

abundance: NA
d_gene: NA
v_gene: TRBV5-1
j_gene: TRBJ2-6
CDR3aa: CASSLQGHGANVLTF
CDR3nt: TGCGCCAGCAGCTTACAGGGACACGGGGCCAACGTCCTGACTTTC

abundance: once
d_gene: TRBD1
v_gene: TRBV6-5
j_gene: TRBJ2-2
CDR3aa: CASGSRGLSTGELFF
CDR3nt: TGTGCCAGCGGGTCTAGGGGGCTTTCCACCGGGGAGCTGTTTTTT

abundance: NA
d_gene: NA
v_gene: TRBV29-1
j_gene: TRBJ1-3
CDR3aa: CSVRTVSGNTIYF
CDR3nt: TGCAGCGTTCGGACAGTGTCTGGAAACACCATATATTTT

abundance: few
d_gene: NA
v_gene: TRBV19
j_gene: TRBJ2-7
CDR3aa: CASSMTGVPYEQYF
CDR3nt: TGTGCCAGTAGTATGACGGGGGTTCCCTACGAGCAGTACTTC

abundance: NA
d_gene: NA
v_gene: TRBV7-9
j_gene: TRBJ1-3
CDR3aa: CASSTRQESSGNTIYF
CDR3nt: TGTGCCAGCAGCACTAGACAGGAGAGCTCTGGAAACACCATATATTTT

abundance: NA
d_gene: NA
v_gene: TRBV7-9
j_gene: TRBJ1-1
CDR3aa: CASSLASGGGTEAFF
CDR3nt: TGTGCCAGCAGCTTAGCTAGCGGGGGTGGCACTGAAGCTTTCTTT

abundance: NA
d_gene: TRBD2
v_gene: TRBV6-5
j_gene: TRBJ2-3
CDR3aa: CASSYGTSGETDTQYF
CDR3nt: TGTGCCAGCAGTTACGGGACTAGCGGGGAGACAGATACGCAGTATTTT

abundance: NA
d_gene: TRBD2
v_gene: TRBV9
j_gene: TRBJ2-1
CDR3aa: CASSVVGTSGRWGEQFF
CDR3nt: TGTGCCAGCAGCGTAGTCGGGACTAGCGGGAGGTGGGGTGAGCAGTTCTTC

abundance: NA
d_gene: TRBD1
v_gene: TRBV5-5
j_gene: TRBJ1-3
CDR3aa: CASSLDWTGNSGNTIYF
CDR3nt: TGTGCCAGCAGCTTGGACTGGACAGGGAACTCTGGAAACACCATATATTTT

abundance: NA
d_gene: NA
v_gene: TRBV19
j_gene: TRBJ1-5
CDR3aa: CASAAGEFGGNQPQHF
CDR3nt: TGTGCCAGTGCAGCAGGGGAATTTGGGGGCAATCAGCCCCAGCATTTT

abundance: NA
d_gene: TRBD1
v_gene: TRBV5-4
j_gene: TRBJ1-1
CDR3aa: CASSLGTVNTEAFF
CDR3nt: TGTGCCAGCAGCCTCGGGACAGTTAACACTGAAGCTTTCTTT

abundance: NA
d_gene: TRBD1
v_gene: TRBV11-3
j_gene: TRBJ2-5
CDR3aa: CASSLGQGQETQYF
CDR3nt: TGTGCCAGCAGCTTAGGACAGGGACAAGAGACCCAGTACTTC

abundance: NA
d_gene: NA
v_gene: TRBV30
j_gene: TRBJ2-2
CDR3aa: CAWGMGPNTGELFF
CDR3nt: TGTGCCTGGGGAATGGGCCCGAACACCGGGGAGCTGTTTTTT

abundance: NA
d_gene: NA
v_gene: TRBV6-5
j_gene: TRBJ2-3
CDR3aa: CASRSDGGTDTQYF
CDR3nt: TGTGCCAGCAGAAGTGACGGGGGAACAGATACGCAGTATTTT

abundance: once
d_gene: NA
v_gene: TRBV5-1
j_gene: TRBJ2-7
CDR3aa: CASRQGDDYEQYF
CDR3nt: TGCGCCAGCAGACAGGGAGATGACTACGAGCAGTACTTC

abundance: NA
d_gene: TRBD2
v_gene: TRBV7-9
j_gene: TRBJ2-1
CDR3aa: CAGHTGLATYNEQFF
CDR3nt: TGTGCCGGACATACTGGACTAGCGACCTACAATGAGCAGTTCTTC

abundance: NA
d_gene: NA
v_gene: TRBV3-1/TRBV3-2
j_gene: TRBJ1-2
CDR3aa: CASSPGRANYGYTF
CDR3nt: TGTGCCAGCAGTCCTGGGCGGGCGAACTATGGCTACACCTTC

abundance: NA
d_gene: TRBD1
v_gene: TRBV5-8
j_gene: TRBJ1-1
CDR3aa: CASGKDRGRFPATEAFF
CDR3nt: TGTGCCAGCGGCAAGGACAGGGGTCGGTTCCCGGCCACTGAAGCTTTCTTT

abundance: NA
d_gene: NA
v_gene: TRBV11-3
j_gene: TRBJ1-5
CDR3aa: CASSFCSGRQPQHF
CDR3nt: TGTGCCAGCAGCTTCTGTTCGGGGAGACAGCCCCAGCATTTT

abundance: NA
d_gene: TRBD2
v_gene: TRBV2
j_gene: TRBJ2-2
CDR3aa: CASTGLGGVELFF
CDR3nt: TGTGCCAGCACGGGACTAGGAGGCGTGGAGCTGTTTTTT

abundance: NA
d_gene: NA
v_gene: TRBV15
j_gene: TRBJ2-3
CDR3aa: CATSISSTADTQYF
CDR3nt: TGTGCCACCAGCATTTCATCTACCGCAGATACGCAGTATTTT

abundance: NA
d_gene: TRBD1
v_gene: TRBV5-1
j_gene: TRBJ1-1
CDR3aa: CASSLAVQGAAGTEAFF
CDR3nt: TGCGCCAGCAGCTTGGCGGTACAGGGGGCAGCCGGCACTGAAGCTTTCTTT

abundance: NA
d_gene: TRBD1
v_gene: TRBV5-1
j_gene: TRBJ2-1
CDR3aa: CASSSQGASSGEQFF
CDR3nt: TGCGCCAGCAGCTCACAGGGGGCTAGTTCCGGTGAGCAGTTCTTC

abundance: NA
d_gene: NA
v_gene: TRBV29-1
j_gene: TRBJ2-4
CDR3aa: CSVESRRGTRSIQYF
CDR3nt: TGCAGCGTTGAATCCCGGCGGGGTACCCGGAGCATTCAGTACTTC

abundance: many
d_gene: TRBD1
v_gene: TRBV12-5
j_gene: TRBJ2-5
CDR3aa: CASGAGTGSQETQYF
CDR3nt: TGTGCTAGTGGGGCCGGGACAGGCAGTCAAGAGACCCAGTACTTC